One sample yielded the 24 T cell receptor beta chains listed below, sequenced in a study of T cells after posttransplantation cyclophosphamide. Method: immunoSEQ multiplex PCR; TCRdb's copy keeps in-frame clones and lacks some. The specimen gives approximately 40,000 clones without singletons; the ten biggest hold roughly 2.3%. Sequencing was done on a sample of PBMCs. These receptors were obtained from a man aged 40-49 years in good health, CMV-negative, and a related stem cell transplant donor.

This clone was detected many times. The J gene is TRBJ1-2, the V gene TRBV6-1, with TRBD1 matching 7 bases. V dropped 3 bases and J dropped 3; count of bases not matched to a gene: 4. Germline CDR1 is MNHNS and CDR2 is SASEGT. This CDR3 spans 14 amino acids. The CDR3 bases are TGTGCCAGCAGTGACTGGGACAGTTACTATGGCTACACCTTC. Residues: CASSDWDSYYGYTF.

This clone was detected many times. CDR3: CASSNPGLAKNIQYF. CDR3 nucleotide sequence: TGTGCCAGTAGTAATCCGGGACTAGCCAAAAACATTCAGTACTTC. The chain couples TRBV19 to TRBJ2-4, with a weak D call TRBD2 (6 bases). V shed 4 bases and J shed 0 bases, with 10 bases lying between them. This CDR3 spans 15 amino acids. The germline CDR1 and CDR2 sequences are LNHDA and SQIVND (reference sequence).

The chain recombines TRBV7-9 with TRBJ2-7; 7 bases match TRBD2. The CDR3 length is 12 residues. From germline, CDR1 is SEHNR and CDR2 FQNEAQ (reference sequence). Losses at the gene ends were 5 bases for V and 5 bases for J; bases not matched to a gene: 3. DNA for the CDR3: TGTGCCAGCAGCGGCGGGAGCCACGAGCAGTACGTC. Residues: CASSGGSHEQYV.

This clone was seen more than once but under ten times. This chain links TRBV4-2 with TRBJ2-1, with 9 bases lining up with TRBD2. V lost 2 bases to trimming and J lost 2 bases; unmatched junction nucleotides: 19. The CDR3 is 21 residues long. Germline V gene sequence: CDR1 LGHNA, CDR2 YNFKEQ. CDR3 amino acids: CASSQKAGTSRDVSPYNEQFF. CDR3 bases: TGTGCCAGCAGCCAAAAAGCCGGGACTAGCCGGGACGTGAGCCCCTACAATGAGCAGTTCTTC.

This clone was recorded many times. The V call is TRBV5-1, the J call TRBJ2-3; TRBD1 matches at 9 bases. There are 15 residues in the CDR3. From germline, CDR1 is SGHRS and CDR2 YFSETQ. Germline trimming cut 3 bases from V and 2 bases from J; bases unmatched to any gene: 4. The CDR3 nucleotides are TGCGCCAGCAGCTGGACAGGGGTCTCCACAGATACGCAGTATTTT. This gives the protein CASSWTGVSTDTQYF.

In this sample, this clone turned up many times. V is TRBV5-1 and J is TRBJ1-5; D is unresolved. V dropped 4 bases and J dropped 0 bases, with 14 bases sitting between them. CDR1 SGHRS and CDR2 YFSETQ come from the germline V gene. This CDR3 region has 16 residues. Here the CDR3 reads CASSPGLGNSNQPQHF. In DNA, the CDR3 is TGCGCCAGCAGCCCAGGTTTAGGCAATAGCAATCAGCCCCAGCATTTT.

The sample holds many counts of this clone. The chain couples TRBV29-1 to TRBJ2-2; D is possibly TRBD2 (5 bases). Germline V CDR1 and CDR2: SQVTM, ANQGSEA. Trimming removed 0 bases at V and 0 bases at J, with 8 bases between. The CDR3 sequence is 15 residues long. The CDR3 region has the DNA TGCAGCGTTGAAGACCCGGACTCGAACACCGGGGAGCTGTTTTTT. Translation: CSVEDPDSNTGELFF.

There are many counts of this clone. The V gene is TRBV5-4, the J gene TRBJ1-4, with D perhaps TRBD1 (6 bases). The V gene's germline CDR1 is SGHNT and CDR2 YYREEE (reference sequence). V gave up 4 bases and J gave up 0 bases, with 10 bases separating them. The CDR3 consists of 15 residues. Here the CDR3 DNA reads TGTGCCAGCAGCCCAGACAGGTCAACTAATGAAAAACTGTTTTTT. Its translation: CASSPDRSTNEKLFF.

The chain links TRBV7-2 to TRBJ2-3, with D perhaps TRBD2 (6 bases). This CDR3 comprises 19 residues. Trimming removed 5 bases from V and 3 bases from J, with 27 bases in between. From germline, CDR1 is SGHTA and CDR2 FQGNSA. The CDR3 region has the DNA TGTGCCAGCAGCCCCGTCGGGGGTCCCGGCGCGTATGGGACAGATACGCAGTATTTT. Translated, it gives CASSPVGGPGAYGTDTQYF.

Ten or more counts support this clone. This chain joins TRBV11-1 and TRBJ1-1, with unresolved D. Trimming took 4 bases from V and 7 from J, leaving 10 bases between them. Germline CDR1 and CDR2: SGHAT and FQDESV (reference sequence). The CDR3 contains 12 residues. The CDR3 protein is CASSYDLFEAFF. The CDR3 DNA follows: TGTGCCAGCAGCTACGACTTGTTTGAAGCTTTCTTT.

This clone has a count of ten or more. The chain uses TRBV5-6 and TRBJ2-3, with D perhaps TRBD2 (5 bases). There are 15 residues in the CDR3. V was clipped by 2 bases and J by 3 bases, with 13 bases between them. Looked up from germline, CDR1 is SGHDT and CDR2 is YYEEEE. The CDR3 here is CASSFFGIGTDTQYF. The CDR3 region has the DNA TGTGCCAGCAGCTTTTTCGGGATTGGTACAGATACGCAGTATTTT. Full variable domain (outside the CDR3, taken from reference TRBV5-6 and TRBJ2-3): DAGVTQSPTHLIKTRGQQVTLRCSPKSGHDTVSWYQQALGQGPQFIFQYYEEEERQRGNFPDRFSGHQFPNYSSELNVNALLLGDSALYLCASSFFGIGTDTQYFGPGTRLTVL.

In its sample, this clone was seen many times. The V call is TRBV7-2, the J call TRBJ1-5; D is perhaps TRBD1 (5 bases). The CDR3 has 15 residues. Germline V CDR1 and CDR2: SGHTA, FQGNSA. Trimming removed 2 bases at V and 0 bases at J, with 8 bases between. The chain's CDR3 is CASSLKGSSNQPQHF. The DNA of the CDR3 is TGTGCCAGCAGCTTAAAGGGGTCTAGCAATCAGCCCCAGCATTTT.

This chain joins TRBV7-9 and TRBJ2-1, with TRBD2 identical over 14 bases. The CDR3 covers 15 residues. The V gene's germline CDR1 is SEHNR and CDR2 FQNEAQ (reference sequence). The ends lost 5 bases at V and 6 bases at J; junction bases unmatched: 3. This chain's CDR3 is CASSPGLAGGNEQFF. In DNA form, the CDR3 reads TGTGCCAGCAGCCCAGGACTAGCGGGAGGCAATGAGCAGTTCTTC.

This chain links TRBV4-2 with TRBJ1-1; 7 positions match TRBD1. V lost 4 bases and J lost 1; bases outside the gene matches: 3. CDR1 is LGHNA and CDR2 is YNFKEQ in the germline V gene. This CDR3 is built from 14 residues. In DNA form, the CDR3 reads TGTGCCAGCAGCCGACAGGGAGAGAACACTGAAGCTTTCTTT. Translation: CASSRQGENTEAFF.

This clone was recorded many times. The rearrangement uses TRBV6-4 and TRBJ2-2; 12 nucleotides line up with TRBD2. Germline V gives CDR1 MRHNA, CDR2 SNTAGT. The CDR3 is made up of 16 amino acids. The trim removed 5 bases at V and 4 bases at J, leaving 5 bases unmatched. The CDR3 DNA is TGTGCCAGCAGTCCACTAGCGGGAGGCCGCACCGGGGAGCTGTTTTTT. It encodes CASSPLAGGRTGELFF.

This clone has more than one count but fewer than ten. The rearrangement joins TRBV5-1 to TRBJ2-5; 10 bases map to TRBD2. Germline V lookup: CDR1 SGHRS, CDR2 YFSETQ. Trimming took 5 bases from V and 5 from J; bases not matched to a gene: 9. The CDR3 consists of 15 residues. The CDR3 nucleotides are TGCGCCAGCAGACTAGCGGGGCCACTGGGGGAGACCCAGTACTTC. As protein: CASRLAGPLGETQYF.

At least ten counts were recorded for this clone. CDR3 sequence reads: CAISTGGGGYTF. The CDR3 DNA reads TGTGCCATCAGTACAGGGGGGGGTGGCTACACCTTC. The chain has TRBV10-3 and TRBJ1-2; 8 bases are a match to TRBD1. Germline V gene sequence: CDR1 ENHRY, CDR2 SYGVKD. Trimming cost V 5 bases and J 7 bases; bases outside gene matches: 3. There are 12 residues in the CDR3.

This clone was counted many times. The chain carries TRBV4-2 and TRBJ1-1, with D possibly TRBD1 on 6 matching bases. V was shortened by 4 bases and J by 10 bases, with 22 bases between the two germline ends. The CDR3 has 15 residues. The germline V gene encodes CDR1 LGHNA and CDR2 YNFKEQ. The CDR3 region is CASSLDTTGIVGAFF. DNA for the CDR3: TGTGCCAGCAGCCTAGACACAACAGGGATCGTAGGAGCTTTCTTT.

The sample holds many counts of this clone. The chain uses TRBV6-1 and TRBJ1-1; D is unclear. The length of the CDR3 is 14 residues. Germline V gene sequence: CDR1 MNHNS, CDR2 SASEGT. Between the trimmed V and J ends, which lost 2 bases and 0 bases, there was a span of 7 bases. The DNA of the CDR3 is TGTGCCAGCAGTGAATTGGGCTTGAACACTGAAGCTTTCTTT. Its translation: CASSELGLNTEAFF.

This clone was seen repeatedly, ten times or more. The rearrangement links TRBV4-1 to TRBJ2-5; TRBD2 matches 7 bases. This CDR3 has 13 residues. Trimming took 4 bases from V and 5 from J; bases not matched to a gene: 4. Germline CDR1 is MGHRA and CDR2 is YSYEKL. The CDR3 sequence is CASSRLASETQYF. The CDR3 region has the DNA TGCGCCAGCAGCCGACTAGCCAGCGAGACCCAGTACTTC.

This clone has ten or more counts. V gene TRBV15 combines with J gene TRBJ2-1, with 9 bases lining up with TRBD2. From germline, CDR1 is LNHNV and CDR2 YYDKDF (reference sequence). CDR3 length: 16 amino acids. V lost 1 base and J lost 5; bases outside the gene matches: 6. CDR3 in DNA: TGTGCCACCAGCAGAGGATGGTCTAGCGGGGACAATGAGCAGTTCTTC. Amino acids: CATSRGWSSGDNEQFF.

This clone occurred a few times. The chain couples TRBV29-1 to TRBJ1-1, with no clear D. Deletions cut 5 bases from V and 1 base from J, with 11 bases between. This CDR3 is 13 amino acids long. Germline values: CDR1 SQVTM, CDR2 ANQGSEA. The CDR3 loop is CSVSRQSNTEAFF. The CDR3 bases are TGCAGCGTTAGCCGTCAATCGAACACTGAAGCTTTCTTT.

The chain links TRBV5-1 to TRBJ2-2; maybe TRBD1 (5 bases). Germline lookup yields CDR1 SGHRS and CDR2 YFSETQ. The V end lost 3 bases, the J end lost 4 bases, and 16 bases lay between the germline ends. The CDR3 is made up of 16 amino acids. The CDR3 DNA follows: TGCGCCAGCAGCTCGGATCCCCACAGGTCCACCGGGGAGCTGTTTTTT. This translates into CASSSDPHRSTGELFF.

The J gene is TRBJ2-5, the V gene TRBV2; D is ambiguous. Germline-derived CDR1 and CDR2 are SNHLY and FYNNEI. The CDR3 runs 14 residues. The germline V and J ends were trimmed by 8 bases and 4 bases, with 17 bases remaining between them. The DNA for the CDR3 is TGTGCCAGCTACAGTGTCCGCCAGAGAGAGACCCAGTACTTC. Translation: CASYSVRQRETQYF.